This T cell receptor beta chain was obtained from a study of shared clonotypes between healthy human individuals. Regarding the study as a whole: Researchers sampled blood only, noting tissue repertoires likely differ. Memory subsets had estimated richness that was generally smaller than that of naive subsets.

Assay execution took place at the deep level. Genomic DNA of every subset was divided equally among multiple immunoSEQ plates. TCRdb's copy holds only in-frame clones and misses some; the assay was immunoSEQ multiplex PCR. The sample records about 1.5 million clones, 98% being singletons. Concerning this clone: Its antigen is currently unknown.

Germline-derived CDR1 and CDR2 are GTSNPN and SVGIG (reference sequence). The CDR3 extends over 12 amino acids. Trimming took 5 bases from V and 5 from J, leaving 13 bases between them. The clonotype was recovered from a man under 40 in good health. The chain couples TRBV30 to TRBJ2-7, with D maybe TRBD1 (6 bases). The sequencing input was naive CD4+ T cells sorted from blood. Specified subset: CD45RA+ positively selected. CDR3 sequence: CAWGKQGHEQYF. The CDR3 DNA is TGTGCCTGGGGAAAACAGGGCCACGAGCAGTACTTC.